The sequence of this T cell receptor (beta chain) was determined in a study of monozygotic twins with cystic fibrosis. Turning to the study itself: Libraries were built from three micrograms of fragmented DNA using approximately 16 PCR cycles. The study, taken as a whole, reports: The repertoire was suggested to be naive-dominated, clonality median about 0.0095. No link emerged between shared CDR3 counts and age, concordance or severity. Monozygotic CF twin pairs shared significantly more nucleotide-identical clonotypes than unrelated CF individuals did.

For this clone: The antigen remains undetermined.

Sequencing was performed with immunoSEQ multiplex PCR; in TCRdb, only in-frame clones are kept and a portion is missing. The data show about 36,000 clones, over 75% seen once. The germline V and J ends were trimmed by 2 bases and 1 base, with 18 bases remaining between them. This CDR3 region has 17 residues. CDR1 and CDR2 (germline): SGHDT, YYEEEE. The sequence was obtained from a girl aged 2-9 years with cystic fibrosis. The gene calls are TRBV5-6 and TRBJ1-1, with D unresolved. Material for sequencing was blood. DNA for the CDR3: TGTGCCAGCAGCTTTTTTCGGGCTTCATCCGGGAACACTGAAGCTTTCTTT. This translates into CASSFFRASSGNTEAFF.